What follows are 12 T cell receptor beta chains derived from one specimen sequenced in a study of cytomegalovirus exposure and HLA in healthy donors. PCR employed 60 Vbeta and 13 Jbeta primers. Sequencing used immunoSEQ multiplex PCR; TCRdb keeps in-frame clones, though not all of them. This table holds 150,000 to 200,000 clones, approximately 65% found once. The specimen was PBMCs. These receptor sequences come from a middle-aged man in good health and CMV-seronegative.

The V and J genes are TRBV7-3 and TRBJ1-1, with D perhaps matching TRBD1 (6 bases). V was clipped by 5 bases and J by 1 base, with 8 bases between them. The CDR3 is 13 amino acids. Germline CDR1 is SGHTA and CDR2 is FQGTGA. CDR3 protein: CASSMDRNTEAFF. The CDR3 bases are TGTGCCAGCAGCATGGACAGGAACACTGAAGCTTTCTTT.

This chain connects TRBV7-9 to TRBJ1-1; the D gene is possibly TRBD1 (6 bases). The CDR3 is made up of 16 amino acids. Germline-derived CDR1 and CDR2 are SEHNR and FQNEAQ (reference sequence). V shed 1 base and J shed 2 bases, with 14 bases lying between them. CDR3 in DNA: TGTGCCAGCAGCTTAGTCTCAGCGGGGGCTAACACTGAAGCTTTCTTT. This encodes CASSLVSAGANTEAFF.

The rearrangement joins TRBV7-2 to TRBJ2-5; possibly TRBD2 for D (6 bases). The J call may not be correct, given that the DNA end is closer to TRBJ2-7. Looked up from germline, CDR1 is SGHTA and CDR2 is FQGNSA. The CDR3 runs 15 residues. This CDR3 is CASSPAGLSLGEQYF. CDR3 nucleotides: TGTGCCAGCAGCCCGGCGGGACTGTCCCTAGGCGAGCAGTACTTC.

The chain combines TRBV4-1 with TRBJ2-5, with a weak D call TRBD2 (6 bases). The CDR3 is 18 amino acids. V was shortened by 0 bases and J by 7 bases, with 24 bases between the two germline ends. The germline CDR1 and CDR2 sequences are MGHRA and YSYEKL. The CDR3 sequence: CASSQDNRLDPRVGTQYF. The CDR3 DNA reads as TGCGCCAGCAGCCAAGATAACCGACTAGACCCCAGGGTTGGGACCCAGTACTTC.

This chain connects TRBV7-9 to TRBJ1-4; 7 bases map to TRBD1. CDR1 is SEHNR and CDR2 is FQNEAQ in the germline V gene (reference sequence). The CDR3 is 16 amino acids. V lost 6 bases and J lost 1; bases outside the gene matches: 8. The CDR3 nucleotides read TGTGCCAGCAGTTTCCCCGCAGGGGGAACTAATGAAAAACTGTTTTTT. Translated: CASSFPAGGTNEKLFF. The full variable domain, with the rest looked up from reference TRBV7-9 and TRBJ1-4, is DTGVSQNPRHKITKRGQNVTFRCDPISEHNRLYWYRQTLGQGPEFLTYFQNEAQLEKSRLLSDRFSAERPKGSFSTLEIQRTEQGDSAMYLCASSFPAGGTNEKLFFGSGTQLSVL.

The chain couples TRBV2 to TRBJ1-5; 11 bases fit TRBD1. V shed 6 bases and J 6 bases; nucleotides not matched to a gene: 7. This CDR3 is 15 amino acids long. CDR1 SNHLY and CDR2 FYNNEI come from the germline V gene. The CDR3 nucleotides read TGTGCCAGCAGCCGGACAGGGGGCGACGGTCAGCCCCAGCATTTT. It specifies CASSRTGGDGQPQHF. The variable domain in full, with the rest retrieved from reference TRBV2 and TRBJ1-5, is EPEVTQTPSHQVTQMGQEVILRCVPISNHLYFYWYRQILGQKVEFLVSFYNNEISEKSEIFDDQFSVERPDGSNFTLKIRSTKLEDSAMYFCASSRTGGDGQPQHFGDGTRLSIL.

CDR3 DNA: TGTGCCAGCAGTGGGGCAGATCCCATGTCACCCCTCCACTTT. Protein sequence: CASSGADPMSPLHF. The chain recombines TRBV9 with TRBJ1-6, with D possibly being TRBD1 (5 bases). Germline CDR1 is SGDLS and CDR2 is YYNGEE. V was shortened by 5 bases and J by 10 bases, with 16 bases between the two germline ends. The CDR3 runs 14 residues. The whole variable domain, filled in from reference TRBV9 and TRBJ1-6, reads DSGVTQTPKHLITATGQRVTLRCSPRSGDLSVYWYQQSLDQGLQFLIQYYNGEERAKGNILERFSAQQFPDLHSELNLSSLELGDSALYFCASSGADPMSPLHFGNGTRLTVT.

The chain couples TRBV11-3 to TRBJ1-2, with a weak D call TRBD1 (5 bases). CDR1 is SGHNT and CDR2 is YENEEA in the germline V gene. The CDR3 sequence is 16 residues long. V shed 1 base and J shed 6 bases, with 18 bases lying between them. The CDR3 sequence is CASSLGDFWDFDGYTF. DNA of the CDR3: TGTGCCAGCAGCTTAGGAGATTTCTGGGACTTCGATGGCTACACCTTC.

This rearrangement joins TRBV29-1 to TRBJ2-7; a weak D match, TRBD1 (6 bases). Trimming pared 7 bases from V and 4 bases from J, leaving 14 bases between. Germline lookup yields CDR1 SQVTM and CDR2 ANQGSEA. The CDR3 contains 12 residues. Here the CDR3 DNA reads TGCAGCGCCCGACAGGAAACATACGAGCAGTACTTC. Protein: CSARQETYEQYF.

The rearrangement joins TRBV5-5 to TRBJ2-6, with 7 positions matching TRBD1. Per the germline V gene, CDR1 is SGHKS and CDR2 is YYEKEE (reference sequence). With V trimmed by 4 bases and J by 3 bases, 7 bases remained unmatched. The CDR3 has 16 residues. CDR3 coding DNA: TGTGCCAGCAGCCCAAACGACAGGGATGGGGCCAACGTCCTGACTTTC. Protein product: CASSPNDRDGANVLTF.

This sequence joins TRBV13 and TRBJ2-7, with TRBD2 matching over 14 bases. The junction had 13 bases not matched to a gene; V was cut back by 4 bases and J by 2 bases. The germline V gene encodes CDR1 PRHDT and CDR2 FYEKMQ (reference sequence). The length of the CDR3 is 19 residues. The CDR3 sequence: CASSSLTGTSGGQTYEQYF. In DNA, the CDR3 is TGTGCCAGCAGCTCGCTCACCGGGACTAGCGGGGGCCAAACCTACGAGCAGTACTTC.

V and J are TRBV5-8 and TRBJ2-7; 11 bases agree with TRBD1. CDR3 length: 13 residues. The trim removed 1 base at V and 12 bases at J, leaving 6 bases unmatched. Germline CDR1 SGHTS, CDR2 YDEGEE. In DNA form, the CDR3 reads TGTGCCAGCAGCTTGTCGGACAGGGGGCCCAGGTACTTC. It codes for CASSLSDRGPRYF.